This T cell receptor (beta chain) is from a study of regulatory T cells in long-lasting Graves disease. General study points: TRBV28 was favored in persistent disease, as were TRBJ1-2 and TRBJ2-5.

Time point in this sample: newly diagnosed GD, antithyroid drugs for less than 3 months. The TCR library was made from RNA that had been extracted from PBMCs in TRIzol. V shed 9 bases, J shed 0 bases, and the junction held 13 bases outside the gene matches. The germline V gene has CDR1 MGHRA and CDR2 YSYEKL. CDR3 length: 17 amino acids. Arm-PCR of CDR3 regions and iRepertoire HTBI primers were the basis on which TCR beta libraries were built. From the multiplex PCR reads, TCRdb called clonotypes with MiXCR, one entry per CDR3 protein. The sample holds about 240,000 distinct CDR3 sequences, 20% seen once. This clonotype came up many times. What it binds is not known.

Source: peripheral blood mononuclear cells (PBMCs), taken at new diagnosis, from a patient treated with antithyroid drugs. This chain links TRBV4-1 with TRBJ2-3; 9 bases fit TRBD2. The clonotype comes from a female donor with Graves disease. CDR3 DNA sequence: TGCGCCAGTCCCCGGAGCGGGGGGTTACTGAGCACAGATACGCAGTATTTT. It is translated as CASPRSGGLLSTDTQYF.